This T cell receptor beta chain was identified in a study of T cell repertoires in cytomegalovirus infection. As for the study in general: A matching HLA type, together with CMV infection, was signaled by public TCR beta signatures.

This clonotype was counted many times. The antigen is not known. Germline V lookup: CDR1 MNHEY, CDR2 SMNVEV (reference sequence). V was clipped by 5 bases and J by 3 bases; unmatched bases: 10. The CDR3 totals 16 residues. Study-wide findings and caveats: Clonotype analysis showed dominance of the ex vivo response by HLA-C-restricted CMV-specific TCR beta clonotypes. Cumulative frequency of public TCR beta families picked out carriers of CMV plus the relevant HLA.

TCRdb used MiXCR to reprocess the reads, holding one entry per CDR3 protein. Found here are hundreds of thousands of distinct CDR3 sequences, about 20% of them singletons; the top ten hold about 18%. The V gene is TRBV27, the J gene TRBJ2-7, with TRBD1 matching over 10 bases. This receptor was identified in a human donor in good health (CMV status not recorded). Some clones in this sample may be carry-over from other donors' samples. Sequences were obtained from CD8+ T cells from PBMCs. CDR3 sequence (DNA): TGTGCCAGCAGTCCTTTACGGGACAGGGGACACTACGAGCAGTACTTC. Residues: CASSPLRDRGHYEQYF.